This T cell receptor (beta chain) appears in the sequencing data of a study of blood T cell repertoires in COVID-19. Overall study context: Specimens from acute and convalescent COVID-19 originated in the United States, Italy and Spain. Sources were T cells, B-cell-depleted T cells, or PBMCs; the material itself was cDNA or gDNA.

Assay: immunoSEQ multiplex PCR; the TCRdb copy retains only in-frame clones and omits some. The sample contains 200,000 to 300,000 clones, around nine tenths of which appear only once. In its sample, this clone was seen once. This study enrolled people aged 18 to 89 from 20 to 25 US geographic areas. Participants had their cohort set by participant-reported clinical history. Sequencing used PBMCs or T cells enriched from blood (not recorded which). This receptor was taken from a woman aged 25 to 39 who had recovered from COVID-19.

The CDR3 coding sequence is TGCGCCAGCAGCCAAGGGCGGGGGGGGTTAGATGGCTACACCTTC. It codes for CASSQGRGGLDGYTF. This rearrangement joins TRBV4-3 to TRBJ1-2; tentatively, D is TRBD1 (5 bases). Germline V gene sequence: CDR1 LGHNA, CDR2 YSLEER. Between the trimmed V and J ends, which lost 1 base and 6 bases, there was a span of 15 bases. The CDR3 totals 15 residues.